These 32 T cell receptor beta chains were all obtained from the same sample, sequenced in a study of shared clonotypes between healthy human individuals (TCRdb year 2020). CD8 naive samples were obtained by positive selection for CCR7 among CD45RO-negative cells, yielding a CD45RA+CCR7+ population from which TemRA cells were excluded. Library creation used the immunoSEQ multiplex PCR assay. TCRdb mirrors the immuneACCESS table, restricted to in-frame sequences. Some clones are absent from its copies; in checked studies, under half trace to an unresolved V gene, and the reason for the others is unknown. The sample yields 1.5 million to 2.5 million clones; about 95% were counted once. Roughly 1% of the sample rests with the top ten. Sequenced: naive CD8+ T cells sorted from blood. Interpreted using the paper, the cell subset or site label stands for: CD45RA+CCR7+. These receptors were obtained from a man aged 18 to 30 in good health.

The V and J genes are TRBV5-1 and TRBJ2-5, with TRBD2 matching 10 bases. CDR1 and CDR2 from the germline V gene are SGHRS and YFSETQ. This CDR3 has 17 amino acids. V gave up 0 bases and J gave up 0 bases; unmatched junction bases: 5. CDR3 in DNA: TGCGCCAGCAGCTTGGCACTAGCGGGGACCAACCAAGAGACCCAGTACTTC. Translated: CASSLALAGTNQETQYF.

CDR3 in amino acids: CSATGGEKLFF. In nucleotides, the CDR3 is TGCAGTGCTACGGGAGGGGAAAAACTGTTTTTT. The rearrangement joins TRBV20-1 to TRBJ1-4; D unclear. There are 11 residues in the CDR3. The germline gives CDR1 DFQATT, CDR2 SNEGSKA (reference sequence). With 4 bases removed from V and 8 bases from J, the gap between germline ends came to 8 bases.

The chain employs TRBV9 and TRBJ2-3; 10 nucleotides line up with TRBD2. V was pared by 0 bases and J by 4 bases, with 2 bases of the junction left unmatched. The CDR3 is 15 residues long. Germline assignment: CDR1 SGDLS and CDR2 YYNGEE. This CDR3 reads CASSVALAGADTQYF. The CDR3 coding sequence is TGTGCCAGCAGCGTAGCCCTAGCGGGAGCAGATACGCAGTATTTT.

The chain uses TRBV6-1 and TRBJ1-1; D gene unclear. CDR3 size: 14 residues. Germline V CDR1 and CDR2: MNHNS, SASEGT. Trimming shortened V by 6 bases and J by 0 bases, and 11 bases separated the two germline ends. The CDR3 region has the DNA TGTGCCAGCAGCTTCGGAAAGATGAACACTGAAGCTTTCTTT. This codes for CASSFGKMNTEAFF.

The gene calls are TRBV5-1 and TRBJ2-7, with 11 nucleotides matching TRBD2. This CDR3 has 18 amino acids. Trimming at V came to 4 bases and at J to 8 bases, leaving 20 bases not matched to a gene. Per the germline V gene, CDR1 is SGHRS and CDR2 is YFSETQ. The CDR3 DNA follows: TGCGCCAGCAGCCCCGGTGGGATGTTTCGTTCTAGCGGGAGGCAGCAGTACTTC. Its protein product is CASSPGGMFRSSGRQQYF.

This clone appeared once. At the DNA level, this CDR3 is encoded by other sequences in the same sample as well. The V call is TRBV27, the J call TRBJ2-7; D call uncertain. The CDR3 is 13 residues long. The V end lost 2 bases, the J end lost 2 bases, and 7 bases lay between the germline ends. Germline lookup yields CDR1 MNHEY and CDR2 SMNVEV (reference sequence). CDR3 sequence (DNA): TGTGCCAGCAGTTTAAGCCCCACCTACGAGCAGTACTTC. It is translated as CASSLSPTYEQYF.

CDR3 protein: CASSPPPGSESYEQYF. The CDR3 region has the DNA TGTGCCAGCAGTCCCCCCCCCGGCAGCGAATCCTACGAGCAGTACTTC. This chain joins TRBV28 and TRBJ2-7; no definite D call. CDR1 MDHEN and CDR2 SYDVKM come from the germline V gene. The germline V and J ends were trimmed by 5 bases and 1 base, with 18 bases remaining between them. The length of the CDR3 is 16 residues.

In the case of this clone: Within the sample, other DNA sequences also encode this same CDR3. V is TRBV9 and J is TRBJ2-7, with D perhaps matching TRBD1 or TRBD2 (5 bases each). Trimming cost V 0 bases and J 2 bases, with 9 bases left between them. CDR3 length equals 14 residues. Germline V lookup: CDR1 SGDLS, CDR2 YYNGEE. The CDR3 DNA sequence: TGTGCCAGCAGCGTAGGGCAGGGACCCTACGAGCAGTACTTC. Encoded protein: CASSVGQGPYEQYF.

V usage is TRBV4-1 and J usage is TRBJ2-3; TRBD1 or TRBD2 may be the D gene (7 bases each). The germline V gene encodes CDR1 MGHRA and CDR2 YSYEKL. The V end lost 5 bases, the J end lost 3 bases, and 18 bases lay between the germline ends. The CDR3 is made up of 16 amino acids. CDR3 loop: CASSSDVQGGTDTQYF. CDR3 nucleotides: TGCGCCAGCAGCTCAGATGTCCAGGGGGGGACAGATACGCAGTATTTT.

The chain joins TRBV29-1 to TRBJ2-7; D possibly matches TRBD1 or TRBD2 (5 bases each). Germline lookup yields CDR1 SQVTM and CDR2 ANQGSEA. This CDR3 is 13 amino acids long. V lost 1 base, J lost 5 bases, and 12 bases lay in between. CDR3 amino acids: CSVEVGPGHEQYF. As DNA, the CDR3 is TGCAGCGTTGAAGTGGGACCTGGCCACGAGCAGTACTTC.

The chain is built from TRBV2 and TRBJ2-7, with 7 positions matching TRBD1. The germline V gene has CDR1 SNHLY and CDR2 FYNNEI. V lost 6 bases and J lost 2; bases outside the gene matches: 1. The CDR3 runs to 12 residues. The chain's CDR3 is CASRGTAYEQYF. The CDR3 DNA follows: TGTGCCAGCAGGGGGACAGCCTACGAGCAGTACTTC.

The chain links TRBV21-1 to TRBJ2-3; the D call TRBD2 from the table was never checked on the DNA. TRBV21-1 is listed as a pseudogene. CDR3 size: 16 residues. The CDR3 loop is CASSTGLAGETDTQYF. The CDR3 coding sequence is TGTGCCAGCAGCACAGGACTAGCGGGAGAAACGGATACGCAGTATTTT.

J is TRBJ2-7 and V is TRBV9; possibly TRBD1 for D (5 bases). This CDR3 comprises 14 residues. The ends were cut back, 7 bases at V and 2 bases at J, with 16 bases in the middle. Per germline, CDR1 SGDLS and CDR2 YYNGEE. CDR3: CASSHTDNPYEQYF. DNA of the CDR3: TGTGCCAGCTCCCATACGGACAATCCCTACGAGCAGTACTTC.

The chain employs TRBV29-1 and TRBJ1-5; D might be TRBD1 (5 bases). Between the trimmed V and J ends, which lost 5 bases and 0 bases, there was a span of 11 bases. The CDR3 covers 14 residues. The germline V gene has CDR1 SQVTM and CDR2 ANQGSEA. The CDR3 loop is CSVLGTDSNQPQHF. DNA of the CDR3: TGCAGCGTTCTTGGGACCGATAGCAATCAGCCCCAGCATTTT.

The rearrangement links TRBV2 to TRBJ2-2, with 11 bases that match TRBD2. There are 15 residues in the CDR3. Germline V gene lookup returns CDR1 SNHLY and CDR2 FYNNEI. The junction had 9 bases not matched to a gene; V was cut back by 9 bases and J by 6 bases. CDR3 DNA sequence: TGTGCCAGTTATAGCGGGAGGGCCCTCGCCGGGGAGCTGTTTTTT. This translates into CASYSGRALAGELFF.

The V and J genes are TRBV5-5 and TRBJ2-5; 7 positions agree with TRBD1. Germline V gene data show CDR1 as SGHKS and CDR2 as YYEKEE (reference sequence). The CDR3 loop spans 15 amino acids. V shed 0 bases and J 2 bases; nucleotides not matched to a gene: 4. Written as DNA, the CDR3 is TGTGCCAGCAGCTTGGTTTCAGGGGGTCAAGAGACCCAGTACTTC. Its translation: CASSLVSGGQETQYF.

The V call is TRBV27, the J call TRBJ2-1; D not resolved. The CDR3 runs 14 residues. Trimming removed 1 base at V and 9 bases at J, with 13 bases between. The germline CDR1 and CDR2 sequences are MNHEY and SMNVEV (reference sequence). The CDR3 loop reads CASSLFSSPGEQFF. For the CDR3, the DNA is TGTGCCAGCAGTTTATTTTCCTCACCGGGTGAGCAGTTCTTC.

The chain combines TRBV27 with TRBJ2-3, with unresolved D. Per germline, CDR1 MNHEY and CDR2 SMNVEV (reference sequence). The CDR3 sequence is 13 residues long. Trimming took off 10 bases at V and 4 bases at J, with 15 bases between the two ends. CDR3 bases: TGTGCCACCTCAGGAAACAGCGCAGATACGCAGTATTTT. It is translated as CATSGNSADTQYF.

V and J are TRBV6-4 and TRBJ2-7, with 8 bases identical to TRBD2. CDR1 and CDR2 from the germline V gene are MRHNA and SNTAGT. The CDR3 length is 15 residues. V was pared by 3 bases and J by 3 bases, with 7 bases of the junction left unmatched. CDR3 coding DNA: TGTGCCAGCAGTGAAGGTGCGGGGGGCGGCTACGAGCAGTACTTC. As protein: CASSEGAGGGYEQYF.

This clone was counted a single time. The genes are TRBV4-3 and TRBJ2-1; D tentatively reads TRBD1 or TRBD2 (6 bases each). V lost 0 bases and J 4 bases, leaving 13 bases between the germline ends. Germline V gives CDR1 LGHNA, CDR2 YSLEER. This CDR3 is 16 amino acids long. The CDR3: CASSQDLEGEYNEQFF. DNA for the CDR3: TGCGCCAGCAGCCAAGATCTGGAGGGGGAATACAATGAGCAGTTCTTC.

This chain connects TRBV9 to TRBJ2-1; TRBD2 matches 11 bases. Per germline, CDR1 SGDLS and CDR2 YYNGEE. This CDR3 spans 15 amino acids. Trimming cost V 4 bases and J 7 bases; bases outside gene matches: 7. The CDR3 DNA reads TGTGCCAGCAGCACCCCCTTAGCGGGAGGGAATGAGCAGTTCTTC. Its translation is CASSTPLAGGNEQFF.

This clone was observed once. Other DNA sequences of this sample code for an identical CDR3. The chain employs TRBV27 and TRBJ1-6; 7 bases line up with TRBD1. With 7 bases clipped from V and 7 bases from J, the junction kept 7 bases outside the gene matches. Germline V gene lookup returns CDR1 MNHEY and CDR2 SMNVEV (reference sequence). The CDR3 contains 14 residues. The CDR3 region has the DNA TGTGCCAGCACTCCAACAGGGGCCAATTCACCCCTCCACTTT. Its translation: CASTPTGANSPLHF.

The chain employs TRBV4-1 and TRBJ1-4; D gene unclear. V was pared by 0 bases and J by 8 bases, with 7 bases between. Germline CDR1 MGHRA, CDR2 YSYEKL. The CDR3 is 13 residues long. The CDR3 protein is CASSQEGMEKLFF. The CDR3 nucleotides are TGCGCCAGCAGCCAAGAGGGAATGGAAAAACTGTTTTTT.

The CDR3 DNA reads TGTGCCAGCAGTTTACTTAAAGCGGGCTACGAGCAGTACTTC. Its protein product is CASSLLKAGYEQYF. The chain carries TRBV27 and TRBJ2-7, with D possibly matching TRBD2 (6 bases). The V gene lost 2 bases and the J gene lost 3 bases, with 11 bases spanning the gap. Germline V lookup: CDR1 MNHEY, CDR2 SMNVEV (reference sequence). The CDR3 covers 14 residues.

CDR3 nucleotides: TGTGCAAGTCGCTTAGCCCGGCGGCCCGAGGAGGATACGCAGTATTTT. It translates to CASRLARRPEEDTQYF. The chain employs TRBV12-2 and TRBJ2-3; TRBD2 is the table's D call and was not checked against the DNA. TRBV12-2 is designated a pseudogene. This CDR3 is built from 16 residues.

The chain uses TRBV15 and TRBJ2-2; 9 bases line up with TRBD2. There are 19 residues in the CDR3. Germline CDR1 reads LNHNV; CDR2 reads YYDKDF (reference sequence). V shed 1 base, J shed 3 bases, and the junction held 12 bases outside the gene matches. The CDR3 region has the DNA TGTGCCACCAGCAGAGGCGGAGGCGGGAGGGCCGTGGACACCGGGGAGCTGTTTTTT. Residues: CATSRGGGGRAVDTGELFF.

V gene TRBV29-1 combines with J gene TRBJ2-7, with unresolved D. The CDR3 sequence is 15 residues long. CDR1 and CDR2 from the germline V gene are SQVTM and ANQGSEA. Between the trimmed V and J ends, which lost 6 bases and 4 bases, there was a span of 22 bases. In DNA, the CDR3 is TGCAGCGTCCGGACGGAAGGGCCCCGGATGTACGAGCAGTACTTC. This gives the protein CSVRTEGPRMYEQYF.

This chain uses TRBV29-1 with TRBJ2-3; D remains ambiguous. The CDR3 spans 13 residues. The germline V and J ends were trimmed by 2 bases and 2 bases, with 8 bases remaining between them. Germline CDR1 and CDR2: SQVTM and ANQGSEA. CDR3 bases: TGCAGCGTTGAATGGGAATCCACAGATACGCAGTATTTT. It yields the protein CSVEWESTDTQYF.

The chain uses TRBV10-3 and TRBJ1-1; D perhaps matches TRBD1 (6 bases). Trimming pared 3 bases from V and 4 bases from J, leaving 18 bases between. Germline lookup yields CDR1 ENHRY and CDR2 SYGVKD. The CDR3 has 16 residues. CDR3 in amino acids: CAISDPLTGSPTEAFF. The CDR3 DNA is TGTGCCATCAGTGACCCTCTTACAGGGAGTCCCACTGAAGCTTTCTTT.

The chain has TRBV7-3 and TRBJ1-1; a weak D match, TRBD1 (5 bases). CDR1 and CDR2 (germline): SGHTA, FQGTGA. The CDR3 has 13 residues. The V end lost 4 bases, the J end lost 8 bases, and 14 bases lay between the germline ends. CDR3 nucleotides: TGTGCCAGCAGCTCTACAGGCACGGGGGAAGCTTTCTTT. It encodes CASSSTGTGEAFF.

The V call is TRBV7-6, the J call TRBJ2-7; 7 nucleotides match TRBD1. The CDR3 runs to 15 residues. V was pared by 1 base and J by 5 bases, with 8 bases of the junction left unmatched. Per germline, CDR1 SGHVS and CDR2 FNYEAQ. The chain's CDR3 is CASSLETGLGHEQYF. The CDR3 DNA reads TGTGCCAGCAGCTTAGAGACAGGGTTAGGTCACGAGCAGTACTTC.

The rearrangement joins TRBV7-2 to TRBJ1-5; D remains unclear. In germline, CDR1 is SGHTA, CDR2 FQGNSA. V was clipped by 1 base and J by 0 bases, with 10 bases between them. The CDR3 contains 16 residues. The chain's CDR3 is CASSLVIGASNQPQHF. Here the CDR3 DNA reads TGTGCCAGCAGCTTAGTAATAGGAGCTAGCAATCAGCCCCAGCATTTT.